This T cell receptor (beta chain) was retrieved from a study of blood T cell repertoires in COVID-19 (dated by TCRdb to about 2020). With regard to the full study: Samples from collaborators originated in the United States, Italy and Spain and spanned both the acute and convalescent phases of COVID-19. The prospective study material was composed of cDNA or gDNA derived from T cells, B-cell-depleted T cells, or PBMCs. Subjects who had been exposed to COVID-19, were actively infected with it, or had recovered from it provided the deeply sampled blood TCRbeta repertoires that made up the dataset. The repertoires were released in a freely available public database intended as a resource for research on the immune response to SARS-CoV-2. The samples were drawn from two sources: the first 160 participants of the ongoing ImmuneRACE study, and 1,000 to 1,500 subjects contributed by 6 global collaborators. A de-identified subject ID, COVID-19 status, age in years and sex were almost always included in the sample metadata. Where available, HLA class I and class II types were taken from metadata supplied by the sample provider and were not determined by assay-based typing. The study at large found these results: Clinical and demographic metadata were provided uncurated, with the amount varying by source and participant.

As for this clone: No antigen is known for it. No base-level quality is on record; no much larger clone is a single base apart.

The immunoSEQ Assay, a bias-controlled multiplex PCR, was used to amplify TCRbeta CDR3 regions from genomic DNA. The published analysis was carried out like this. The number of nucleated cells in each sample was estimated from the amplification of reference gene primers within the assay. Sequence reads were collapsed and filtered to measure the absolute abundance of every unique TCRbeta CDR3 rearrangement. For each sample, productive Simpson clonality was calculated as the square root of Simpson's diversity index over productive rearrangements. TCRdb took this table from immuneACCESS and kept in-frame rearrangements with V and J called. Such tables lack part of the clones; where checked against another copy, unresolved V genes explain under half of the gap, and the rest is unexplained. The DNA gave D and trimming, while V, J and clone size come from that table. The table for this sample lists under 50,000 clones; approximately 91% of them were counted only once. The ten largest clones take up around 35% of the sample.

The collaborating institutions used their own protocols to collect whole blood in K2EDTA tubes. For TCRbeta analysis, collaborators shipped samples as frozen whole blood, isolated PBMCs, or DNA extracted from either of those sample types. From cysteine to phenylalanine, the CDR3 is 13 amino acids long. Only the CDR3 part of the read is kept: 39 bases, read in frame from the first base. V is clipped by 5 bases and J by 8 bases, and the sequence between their germline boundaries is 12 bases long. Reading the germline V gene gives CDR1 SGHVS and CDR2 FQNEAQ. Rearrangement joined TRBV7-8 to TRBJ2-2, with the D gene uncertain. Sequenced: peripheral blood. This clonotype originated in a man in his sixties or seventies with active COVID-19. The DNA sequence is as follows: TGTGCCAGCAGCCCTCGAATTGAGGGGGAGCTGTTTTTT. Its protein is CASSPRIEGELFF.